This T cell receptor beta chain was identified in a study of blood T cell repertoires in COVID-19. About the study: There were acute and convalescent COVID-19 samples, and they came from the United States, Italy and Spain. T cells, B-cell-depleted T cells, or PBMCs provided the cDNA or gDNA that served as material.

The CDR3 spans 16 residues. Germline V CDR1 and CDR2: MDHEN, SYDVKM. V lost 5 bases to trimming and J lost 4 bases, with 20 bases between them. Profiling relied on immunoSEQ multiplex PCR, and the TCRdb table lists in-frame clones only, not all of them. The sample shows about 150,000 clones, roughly 88% of them seen only once. The rearrangement joins TRBV28 to TRBJ1-2, with D possibly TRBD1 on 5 matching bases. The source is a man aged 55 to 70 with active or convalescent COVID-19. The sample taken for sequencing was peripheral blood. The CDR3 sequence: CASSDLAGDRGYGYTF. The CDR3 coding sequence is TGTGCCAGCAGTGACCTCGCGGGGGATCGAGGCTATGGCTACACCTTC.